The 16 T cell receptor beta chains given below trace back to one sample, sequenced in a study of tumor-infiltrating lymphocytes in primary liver carcinoma. Unsorted whole blood yielded the blood RNA, and germline DNA was also extracted. TCR beta cDNA was reverse-transcribed from about 500 ng of total RNA. The reaction used a constant-region primer and ProtoScript II reverse transcriptase. Employing slightly modified ARM-PCR, three nested multiplex PCR rounds were run, and these gave rise to the TCR beta libraries. The two initial PCR rounds, roughly 10 cycles each, used TRBV1-TRBV30 forward and C-beta reverse primers. MiXCR, applied by TCRdb to the multiplex PCR reads, yields one record per CDR3 protein. The sample contains over 250,000 distinct CDR3 sequences, approximately 54% of which appear only once. Sequenced sample: peripheral blood. The source is a woman aged 25-40 years with primary liver carcinoma and hepatitis B virus infection.

With regard to this clonotype: The conserved phenylalanine or tryptophan is not found at the CDR3 terminus, so this likely reflects a read error. CDR3 region: CAVAPPGQFL. DNA of the CDR3: TGTGCCGTCGCTCCCCCGGGGCAGTTCTTA. The chain carries TRBV12-5 and TRBJ2-1; D remains unclear. CDR1 LGHNT and CDR2 FRNRAP come from the germline V gene. The CDR3 totals 10 residues.

This clonotype was counted ten times or more. The chain is built from TRBV7-9 and TRBJ2-5; unclear D gene. The CDR3 length is 12 residues. CDR1 and CDR2 from the germline V gene are SEHNR and FQNEAQ (reference sequence). Trimming stripped 1 base from V and 5 bases from J, with 5 bases between. CDR3: CASSLVSETQYF. The CDR3 DNA follows: TGTGCCAGCAGCTTAGTCTCGGAGACCCAGTACTTC.

As concerns this clonotype: A much larger clone lies one base from this, so it may be a read error. The J gene is TRBJ1-2, the V gene TRBV4-1; D unclear. CDR3 length: 15 amino acids. Trimming removed 0 bases at V and 2 bases at J, with 10 bases between. Germline-derived CDR1 and CDR2 are MGHRA and YSYEKL. This CDR3 reads CASSQDASGNYGYTF. The CDR3 region has the DNA TGCGCCAGCAGCCAAGACGCCAGCGGAAACTATGGCTACACCTTC.

A word on this clonotype: One base away lies a much larger clone, so this may be a sequencing read error. The V and J genes are TRBV7-9 and TRBJ2-1, with 9 bases identical to TRBD2. The CDR3 consists of 15 residues. The V gene's germline CDR1 is SEHNR and CDR2 FQNEAQ (reference sequence). The CDR3 reads CAGSLDASGTNEQFF. The CDR3 region has the DNA TGTGCCGGCAGCTTAGATGCTAGCGGGACCAATGAGCAGTTCTTC.

About this clonotype itself: The conserved phenylalanine or tryptophan normally closing the CDR3 is absent here, so this likely arose from a read error. The V gene is TRBV7-8, the J gene TRBJ2-5; no reliable D call. The J call could be wrong; TRBJ2-1 is a better fit for the DNA end. Germline CDR1 is SGHVS and CDR2 is FQNEAQ. The CDR3 contains 11 residues. The CDR3 DNA follows: TGTGCCAGCAGATCCTACAGTGAGCAGTTCTGC. This gives the protein CASRSYSEQFC.

A remark on this clonotype: This may be a read error, as it is one base from a much larger clone. The conserved phenylalanine or tryptophan normally closing the CDR3 is absent here, so this likely arose from a read error. The chain carries TRBV29-1 and TRBJ2-4, with 12 bases aligning to TRBD1. The length of the CDR3 is 16 residues. Germline CDR1 and CDR2: SQVTM and ANQGSEA. V shed 5 bases and J 0 bases; nucleotides not matched to a gene: 5. The CDR3 reads CSVRDRGRLAKNIQYL. CDR3 bases: TGCAGCGTTCGGGACAGGGGGCGGCTAGCCAAAAACATTCAGTACCTC.

Points on this clonotype: This may be a read error: a much more frequent sequence differs by one nucleotide. J is TRBJ2-2 and V is TRBV29-1, with D possibly TRBD2 on 6 matching bases. Germline V CDR1 and CDR2: SQVTM, ANQGSEA. The CDR3 contains 13 residues. The CDR3 here is CSVGVLASGELSF. In DNA, the CDR3 is TGCAGCGTCGGCGTACTAGCCTCCGGGGAGCTGTCTTTT.

Concerning this clonotype: Because it lacks the conserved phenylalanine or tryptophan at the end, this CDR3 is likely a read error. This chain uses TRBV7-8 with TRBJ2-5, with 8 bases lining up with TRBD2. The CDR3 is 15 amino acids. After removal of 6 bases from V and 4 bases from J, the junction contained 10 bases not matched to a gene. Germline V gives CDR1 SGHVS, CDR2 FQNEAQ. As DNA, the CDR3 is TGTGCCAGCAGAGATATGGGACTAGGGGGAGAGACCCAGTACTAC. It codes for CASRDMGLGGETQYY.

This clonotype was counted at least ten times. The chain links TRBV4-3 to TRBJ2-1; TRBD1 matches 8 bases. Germline V lookup: CDR1 LGHNA, CDR2 YSLEER. Trimming took 4 bases from V and 7 from J; bases not matched to a gene: 9. This CDR3 contains 15 residues. The CDR3 DNA is TGCGCCAGCAGCCCCGACAGGGGAACTAGAAATGAGCAGTTCTTC. It yields the protein CASSPDRGTRNEQFF.

The sample holds many counts of this clonotype. The chain combines TRBV11-3 with TRBJ2-4, with 10 bases matching TRBD2. The J segment lost 1 base and the V segment lost 0 bases, leaving 21 bases of the junction unmatched. The CDR3 consists of 23 residues. From germline, CDR1 is SGHNT and CDR2 YENEEA. The CDR3 sequence is CASSLDQETLFVAGGVAKNIQYF. CDR3 nucleotides: TGTGCCAGCAGCTTAGATCAGGAGACCCTCTTCGTAGCGGGAGGAGTGGCCAAAAACATTCAGTACTTC. Full variable domain (remainder filled in from reference TRBV11-3 and TRBJ2-4): EAGVVQSPRYKIIEKKQPVAFWCNPISGHNTLYWYLQNLGQGPELLIRYENEEAVDDSQLPKDRFSAERLKGVDSTLKIQPAELGDSAVYLCASSLDQETLFVAGGVAKNIQYFGAGTRLSVL.

The chain is built from TRBV11-2 and TRBJ1-1; D is undetermined. The CDR3 length is 15 residues. V shed 5 bases and J shed 14 bases, with 27 bases lying between them. Germline CDR1 reads SGHAT; CDR2 reads FQNNGV. The CDR3 DNA reads TGTGCCAGCAGCGAAGGACGCTTCCTGAGGACTGAAACCTTCTTT. Translating it yields CASSEGRFLRTETFF. The full variable domain, its missing parts supplied by reference TRBV11-2 and TRBJ1-1, is EAGVAQSPRYKIIEKRQSVAFWCNPISGHATLYWYQQILGQGPKLLIQFQNNGVVDDSQLPKDRFSAERLKGVDSTLKIQPAKLEDSAVYLCASSEGRFLRTETFFGQGTRLTVV.

A word on this clonotype: The junction departs from germline at one end; a sequencing error may be responsible. This chain links TRBV11-3 with TRBJ2-1; 8 bases are shared with TRBD2. The germline V gene encodes CDR1 SGHNT and CDR2 YENEEA. The CDR3 length is 15 residues. The CDR3 DNA sequence: TGTGCCAGCAGCTCGGGACTAGGATCGGGGGATGAGCAGCTCTTC. Translating gives CASSSGLGSGDEQLF.

The chain carries TRBV30 and TRBJ1-2; D gene unclear. Trimming cost V 0 bases and J 6 bases, with 8 bases left between them. Germline CDR1 and CDR2: GTSNPN and SVGIG (reference sequence). The CDR3 covers 12 residues. The chain's CDR3 is CAWSVAKNGYTF. The DNA of the CDR3 is TGTGCCTGGAGTGTAGCCAAGAATGGCTACACCTTC.

Concerning this clonotype: At one of its ends the junction is not consistent with the germline gene, which may arise from a read error. The J gene is TRBJ2-1, the V gene TRBV11-2; D is undetermined. The germline gives CDR1 SGHAT, CDR2 FQNNGV. The CDR3 covers 16 residues. CDR3 in DNA: TGTGCCAACAGCTTAGTCGGAGCGAGCTCCCACAATGAGCAGTTCTTC. This encodes CANSLVGASSHNEQFF.

V usage is TRBV11-2 and J usage is TRBJ2-1; D remains unclear. The germline gives CDR1 SGHAT, CDR2 FQNNGV. V dropped 1 base and J dropped 8 bases, with 12 bases sitting between them. This CDR3 is built from 14 residues. The CDR3: CASSLASGTDEQFF. The CDR3 coding sequence is TGTGCCAGCAGCTTAGCGTCCGGAACCGATGAGCAGTTCTTC.

Turning to this clonotype: One end of the junction does not line up with germline, which may come from a read error. V gene TRBV11-2 combines with J gene TRBJ2-1, with 8 nucleotides matching TRBD2. Germline-derived CDR1 and CDR2 are SGHAT and FQNNGV. The CDR3 has 15 residues. Written as DNA, the CDR3 is TGTGCCAGTAGCTACTTAACGGGAGGGCGTGGTGAGCAGTTCTTC. This encodes CASSYLTGGRGEQFF.